Listed here is a single T cell receptor (beta chain). The antigen remains undetermined. This sample stems from a study of CD8 T cells in Susac syndrome. Findings of the study overall: The study acknowledged a relatively small number of individuals in its TCR sequencing and HLA analysis.

There are 14 residues in the CDR3. CDR1 and CDR2 from the germline V gene are SGHVS and FQNEAQ. Trimming left V 4 bases short and J 1 base short, with 10 bases between. TEMRA cells were enriched by FACS, while CD8+ and CD4+ T cells were obtained through a negative isolation that was performed magnetically. With random hexamers, reverse transcription was performed on about 0.5 to 1 ug of RNA. An immunoSEQ multiplex PCR generated amplified TCR beta CDR3 products spanning 54 Vbeta and 13 Jbeta. TCRdb independently ran MiXCR on the immunoSEQ multiplex PCR reads; one entry per CDR3 protein. The sample consists of about 250,000 distinct CDR3 sequences, 93% of them appearing once.

The chain employs TRBV7-8 and TRBJ2-5, with D maybe TRBD1 (5 bases). What was sequenced was CD4+ T cells from PBMCs. This clonotype was sampled from a human donor with multiple sclerosis. This chain's CDR3 is CASSSQGIQETQYF. CDR3 DNA: TGTGCCAGCAGCTCCCAGGGAATCCAAGAGACCCAGTACTTC.